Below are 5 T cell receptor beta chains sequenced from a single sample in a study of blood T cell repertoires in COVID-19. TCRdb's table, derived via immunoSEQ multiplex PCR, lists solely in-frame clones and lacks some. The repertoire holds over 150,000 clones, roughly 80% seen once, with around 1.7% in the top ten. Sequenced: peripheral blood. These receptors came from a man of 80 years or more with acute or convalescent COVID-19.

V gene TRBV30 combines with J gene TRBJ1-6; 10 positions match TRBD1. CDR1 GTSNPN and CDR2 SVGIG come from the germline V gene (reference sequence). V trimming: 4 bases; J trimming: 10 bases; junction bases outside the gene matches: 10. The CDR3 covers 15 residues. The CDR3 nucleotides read TGTGCCTGGAACAAGGAGACAGGGGGCAGGTCACCCCTCCACTTT. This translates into CAWNKETGGRSPLHF.

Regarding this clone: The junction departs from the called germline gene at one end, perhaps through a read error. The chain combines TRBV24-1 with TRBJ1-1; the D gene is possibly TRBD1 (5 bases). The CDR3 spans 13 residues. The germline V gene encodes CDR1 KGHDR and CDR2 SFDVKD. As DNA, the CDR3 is TGTGCCAACAGTCGGGGGTGGGGCACTGAAGCTTTCTTT. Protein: CANSRGWGTEAFF.

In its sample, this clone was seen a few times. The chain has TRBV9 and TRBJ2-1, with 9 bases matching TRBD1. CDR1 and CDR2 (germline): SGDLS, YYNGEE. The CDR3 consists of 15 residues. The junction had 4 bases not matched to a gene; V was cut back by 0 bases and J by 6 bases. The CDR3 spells CASSVGWDRANEQFF. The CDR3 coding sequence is TGTGCCAGCAGCGTAGGGTGGGACAGGGCCAATGAGCAGTTCTTC.

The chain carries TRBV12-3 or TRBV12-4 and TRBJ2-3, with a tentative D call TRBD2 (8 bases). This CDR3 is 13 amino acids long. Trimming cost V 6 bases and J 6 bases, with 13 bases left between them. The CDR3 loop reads CASRGGGGDTQYF. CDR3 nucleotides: TGTGCCAGCAGAGGGGGCGGGGGGGATACGCAGTATTTT.

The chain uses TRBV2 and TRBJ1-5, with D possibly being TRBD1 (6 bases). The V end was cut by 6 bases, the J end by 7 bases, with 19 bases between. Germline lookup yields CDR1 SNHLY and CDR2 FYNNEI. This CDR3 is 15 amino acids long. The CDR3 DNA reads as TGTGCCAGCAGGGAACAGGGTGGAGGGCCGCAGCCCCAGCATTTT. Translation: CASREQGGGPQPQHF.